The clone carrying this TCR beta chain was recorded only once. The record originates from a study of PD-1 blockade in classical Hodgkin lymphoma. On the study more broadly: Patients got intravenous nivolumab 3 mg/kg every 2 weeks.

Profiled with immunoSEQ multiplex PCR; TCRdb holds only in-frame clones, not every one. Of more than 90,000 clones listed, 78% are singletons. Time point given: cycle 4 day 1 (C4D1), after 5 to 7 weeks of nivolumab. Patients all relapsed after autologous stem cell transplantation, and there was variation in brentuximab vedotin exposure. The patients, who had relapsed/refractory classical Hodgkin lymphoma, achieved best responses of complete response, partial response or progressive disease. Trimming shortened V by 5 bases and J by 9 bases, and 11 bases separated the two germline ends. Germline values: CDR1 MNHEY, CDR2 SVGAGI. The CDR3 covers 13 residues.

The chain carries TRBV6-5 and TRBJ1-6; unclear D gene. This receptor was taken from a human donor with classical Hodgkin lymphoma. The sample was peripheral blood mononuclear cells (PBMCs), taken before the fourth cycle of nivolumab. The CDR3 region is CASSRGRTSPLHF. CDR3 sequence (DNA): TGTGCCAGCAGTAGAGGGCGGACTTCACCCCTCCACTTT.